The TCR beta chain described here comes from a study of blood T cell repertoires in COVID-19. The V gene's germline CDR1 is SGHKS and CDR2 YYEKEE (reference sequence). The length of the CDR3 is 12 residues. V gave up 0 bases and J gave up 10 bases, with 10 bases separating them. The table came from immunoSEQ multiplex PCR; TCRdb's copy has only in-frame clones and leaves some out. The sample has 100,000 to 120,000 clones, around four fifths seen once. Sequenced: peripheral blood. This receptor was taken from a woman aged 70-85 years with acute or convalescent COVID-19. The chain couples TRBV5-5 to TRBJ1-1; D ambiguous. Here the CDR3 reads CASSLGEFGAFF. CDR3 in DNA: TGTGCCAGCAGCTTGGGCGAGTTCGGAGCTTTCTTT.